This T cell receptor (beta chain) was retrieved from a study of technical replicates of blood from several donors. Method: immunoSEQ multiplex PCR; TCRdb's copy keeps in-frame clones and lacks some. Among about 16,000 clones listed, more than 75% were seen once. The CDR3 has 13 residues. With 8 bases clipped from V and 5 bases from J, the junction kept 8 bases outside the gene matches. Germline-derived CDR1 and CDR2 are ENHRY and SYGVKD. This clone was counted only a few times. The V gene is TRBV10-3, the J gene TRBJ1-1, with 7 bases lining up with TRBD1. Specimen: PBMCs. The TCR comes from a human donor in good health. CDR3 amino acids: CAIGTQGRTEAFF. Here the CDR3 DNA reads TGTGCCATCGGGACACAGGGGAGGACTGAAGCTTTCTTT.